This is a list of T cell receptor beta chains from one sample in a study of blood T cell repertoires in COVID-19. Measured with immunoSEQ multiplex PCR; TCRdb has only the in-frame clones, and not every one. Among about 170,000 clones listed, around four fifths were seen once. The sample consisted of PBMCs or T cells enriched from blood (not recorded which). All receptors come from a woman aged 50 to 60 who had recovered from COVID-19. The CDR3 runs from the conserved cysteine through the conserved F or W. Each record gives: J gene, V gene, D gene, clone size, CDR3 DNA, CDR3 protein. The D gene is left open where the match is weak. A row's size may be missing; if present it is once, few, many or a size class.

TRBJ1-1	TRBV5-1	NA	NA	TGCGCCAGCAGCCGTCTCGGTTGGACTGAAGCTTTCTTT	CASSRLGWTEAFF
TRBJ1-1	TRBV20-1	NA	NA	TGCAGTGCTAGTCCAGGGTCTAACACTGAAGCTTTCTTT	CSASPGSNTEAFF
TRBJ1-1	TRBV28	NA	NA	TGTGCCAGCAGTGTGTGGGAGGTACTGAACACTGAAGCTTTCTTT	CASSVWEVLNTEAFF
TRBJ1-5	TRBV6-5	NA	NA	TGTGCCAGCAGTTCGGGCAATCAGCCCCAGCATTTT	CASSSGNQPQHF
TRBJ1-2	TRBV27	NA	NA	TGTGCCAGCAGTTCGACAGGACGGAATGGCTACACCTTC	CASSSTGRNGYTF
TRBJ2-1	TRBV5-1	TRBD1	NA	TGCGCCAGCTGCCCAGGACAGGGCTTGGGGTACAATGAGCAGTTCTTC	CASCPGQGLGYNEQFF
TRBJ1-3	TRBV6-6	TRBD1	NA	TGTGCCAGCAGACGGGACAGTCACTCTGGAAACACCATATATTTT	CASRRDSHSGNTIYF
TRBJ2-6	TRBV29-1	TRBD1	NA	TGCAGCGCTGCCCGGGCAGGGGGCCCAGGGGCCAACGTCCTGACTTTC	CSAARAGGPGANVLTF
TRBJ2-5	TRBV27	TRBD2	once	TGTGCCAGCAGTTTTCGCGGGGGAGGGGAGACCCAGTACTTC	CASSFRGGGETQYF
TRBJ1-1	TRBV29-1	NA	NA	TGCAGCGTCACAAACACAGGCTACACTGAAGCTTTCTTT	CSVTNTGYTEAFF
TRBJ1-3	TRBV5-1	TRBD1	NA	TGCGCCAGCAGCGCGGGGGACCAGGGGGCTCGGTACACCATATATTTT	CASSAGDQGARYTIYF
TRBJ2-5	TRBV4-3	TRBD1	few	TGCGCCAGCAGCCAAGATAGGCAGGGGGTGGAGACCCAGTACTTC	CASSQDRQGVETQYF
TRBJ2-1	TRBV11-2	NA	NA	TGTGCCAGCAGAGACGTTAACCAGGGGAATGAGCAGTTCTTC	CASRDVNQGNEQFF
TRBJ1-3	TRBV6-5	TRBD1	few	TGTGCCAGCAAGTGGGACAGGGGGTCGGACACCATATATTTT	CASKWDRGSDTIYF
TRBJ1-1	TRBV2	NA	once	TGTGCCAGCCGACAGGAGGATAACACTGAAGCTTTCTTT	CASRQEDNTEAFF
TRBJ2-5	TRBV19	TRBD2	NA	TGTGCCAGTAGTAAGCCTACTAGCGGACCCCCACGGACCCAGTACTTC	CASSKPTSGPPRTQYF
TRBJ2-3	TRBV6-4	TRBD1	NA	TGTGCCAGCAGTGACAGGACAGGGGGCAGGAATACGCAGTATTTT	CASSDRTGGRNTQYF
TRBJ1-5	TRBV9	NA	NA	TGTGCCAGCAGCGTAGGGACTAATCAGCCCCAGCATTTT	CASSVGTNQPQHF
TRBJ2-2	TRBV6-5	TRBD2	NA	TGTGCCAGCAGTTTCATAGCGGGAGTAAACACCGGGGAGCTGTTTTTT	CASSFIAGVNTGELFF
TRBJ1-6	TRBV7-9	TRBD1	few	TGTGCCAGCAGCCACGCGGGACAGGGGGATTCACCCCTCCACTTT	CASSHAGQGDSPLHF
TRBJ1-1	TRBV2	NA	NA	TGTGCCACTCAGGGGTCTAACACTGAAGCTTTCTTT	CATQGSNTEAFF
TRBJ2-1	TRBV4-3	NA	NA	TGCGCCAGCAGCCAAGATATTGATAGCTGGAATGAGCAGTTCTTC	CASSQDIDSWNEQFF
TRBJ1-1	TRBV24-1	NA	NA	TGTGCCACCAGTGCCCGTGGAGCCACTGAAGCTTTCTTT	CATSARGATEAFF
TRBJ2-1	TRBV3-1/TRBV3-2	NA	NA	TGTGCCAGCAGCCAAGACCTTATTAATGAGCAGTTCTTC	CASSQDLINEQFF
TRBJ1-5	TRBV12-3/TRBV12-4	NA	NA	TGTGCCAGCAGTACCGCAGGGGATCAGCCCCAGCATTTT	CASSTAGDQPQHF
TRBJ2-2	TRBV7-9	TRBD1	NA	TGTGCCAGCAGCTACCCTACAGGGGTCACCGGGGAGCTGTTTTTT	CASSYPTGVTGELFF
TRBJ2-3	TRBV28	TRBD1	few	TGTGCCAGCAACAGGGGCAGCACAGATACGCAGTATTTT	CASNRGSTDTQYF
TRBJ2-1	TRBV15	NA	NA	TGTGCCACCAGCAGAGTTGGCAGCTACAATGAGCAGTTCTTC	CATSRVGSYNEQFF
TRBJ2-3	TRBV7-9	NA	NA	TGTGCCAGCAGCGCAAGCTGGGCTCCGGCGCAGTATTTT	CASSASWAPAQYF
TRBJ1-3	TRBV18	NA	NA	TGTGCCAGCTCACCACAGGAGAGCTCTGGAAACACCATATATTTT	CASSPQESSGNTIYF
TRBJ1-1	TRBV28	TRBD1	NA	TGTGCCAGCAGTCCCCATGGACAGGGCAAAAACACTGAAGCTTTCTTT	CASSPHGQGKNTEAFF
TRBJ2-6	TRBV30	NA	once	TGTGCCAGACGGGAGTCTGGGGCCAACGTCCTGACTTTC	CARRESGANVLTF
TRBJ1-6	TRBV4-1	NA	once	TGCGCCAGCAGCCCCCAGGCAGGGATCAATTCACCCCTCCACTTT	CASSPQAGINSPLHF
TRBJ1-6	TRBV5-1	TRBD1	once	TGCGCCAGCAGCTCGGGACAGCTTAATTCACCCCTCCACTTT	CASSSGQLNSPLHF
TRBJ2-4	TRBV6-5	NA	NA	TGTGCCAGCAGTTATCCAGGGGCCAAAAACATTCAGTACTTC	CASSYPGAKNIQYF
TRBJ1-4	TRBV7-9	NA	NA	TGTGCCAGCAGCCCAAGGCAGGGGAATGAAAAACTGTTTTTT	CASSPRQGNEKLFF
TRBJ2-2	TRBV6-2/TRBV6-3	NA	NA	TGTGCCAGCAGTTCCGCCCGGGGGACGAACACCGGGGAGCTGTTTTTT	CASSSARGTNTGELFF
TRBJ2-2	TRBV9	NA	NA	TGTGCCAGCAGCGTAACAGGGACCTATCTAGTAGGCGGGGAGCTGTTTTTT	CASSVTGTYLVGGELFF
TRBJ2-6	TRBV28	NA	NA	TGTGCCAGCAGTCCCAGGGTTGGACGGAGCTCTGGGGCCAACGTCCTGACTTTC	CASSPRVGRSSGANVLTF
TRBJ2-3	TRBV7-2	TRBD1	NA	TGTGCCAGCAGCTTACGTTTCACGGGACAGAGCACAGATACGCAGTATTTT	CASSLRFTGQSTDTQYF
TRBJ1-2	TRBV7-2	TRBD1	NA	TGTGCCAGCGGGACAGACTATGGCTACACCTTC	CASGTDYGYTF
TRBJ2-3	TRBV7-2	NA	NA	TGTGCCAGCAGCCTACGGGACTTCTCGGATACGCAGTATTTT	CASSLRDFSDTQYF
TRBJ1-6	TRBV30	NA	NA	TGTGCCTGGAATACCGAGGGGGAGGGTAATTCACCCCTCCACTTT	CAWNTEGEGNSPLHF
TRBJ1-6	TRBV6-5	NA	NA	TGTGCCAGCAGTAGCACAGTTAATTCACCCCTCCACTTT	CASSSTVNSPLHF
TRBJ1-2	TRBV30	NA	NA	TGTGCCTGGAGTCCCCTAGGGGAATTCCGTGGCTACACCTTC	CAWSPLGEFRGYTF
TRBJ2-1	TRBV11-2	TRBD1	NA	TGTGCCAGCAGCTTAAGGGGGCCTACCTACAATGAGCAGTTCTTC	CASSLRGPTYNEQFF
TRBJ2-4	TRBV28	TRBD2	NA	TGTGCCAGCAGGAAAACCGGGACTAGCCGCGACATTCAGTACTTC	CASRKTGTSRDIQYF
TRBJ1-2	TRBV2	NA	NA	TGTGCCAGCAAGTACAGTCGGGAGGAGGGTGGCTACACCTTC	CASKYSREEGGYTF
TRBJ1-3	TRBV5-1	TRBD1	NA	TGCGCCAGCAGCTTTGGGACAGGGGCAAACACCATATATTTT	CASSFGTGANTIYF
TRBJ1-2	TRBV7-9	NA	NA	TGTGCCAGCAGCTGGGGGCAAGGCTATGGCTACACCTTC	CASSWGQGYGYTF
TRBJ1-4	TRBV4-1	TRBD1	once	TGCGCCAGCAGCCAACCCCCGGGACAGGAAAAACTGTTTTTT	CASSQPPGQEKLFF